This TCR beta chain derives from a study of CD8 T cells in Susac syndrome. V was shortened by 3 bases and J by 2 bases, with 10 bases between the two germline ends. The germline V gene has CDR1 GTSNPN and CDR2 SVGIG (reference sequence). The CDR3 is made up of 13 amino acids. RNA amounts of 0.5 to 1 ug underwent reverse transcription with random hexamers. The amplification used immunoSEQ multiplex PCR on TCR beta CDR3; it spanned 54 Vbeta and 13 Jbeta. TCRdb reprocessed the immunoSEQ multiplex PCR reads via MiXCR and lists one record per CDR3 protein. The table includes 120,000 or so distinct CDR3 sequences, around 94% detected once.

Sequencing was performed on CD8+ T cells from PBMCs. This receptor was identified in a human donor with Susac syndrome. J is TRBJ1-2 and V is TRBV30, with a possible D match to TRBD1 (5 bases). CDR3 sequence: CAWSYRGNYGYTF. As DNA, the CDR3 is TGTGCCTGGAGCTATCGGGGCAACTATGGCTACACCTTC. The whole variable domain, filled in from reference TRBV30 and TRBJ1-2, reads SQTIHQWPATLVQPVGSPLSLECTVEGTSNPNLYWYRQAAGRGLQLLFYSVGIGQISSEVPQNLSASRPQDRQFILSSKKLLLSDSGFYLCAWSYRGNYGYTFGSGTRLTVV.